Listed below are T cell receptor beta chains from one sample, sequenced in a study of OX40 agonist ivuxolimab in advanced cancers. The method was immunoSEQ multiplex PCR; TCRdb's version includes in-frame clones alone and lacks a portion of them. The sample lists about 46,000 clones, 82% occurring once. The starting material was CD4+ or CD8+ T cells sorted from blood, obtained in a trial of the OX40 agonist ivuxolimab. The source of these receptors is an adult with an advanced solid tumor such as melanoma, head and neck, liver or kidney cancer. CDR3s include the opening cysteine and the closing phenylalanine or tryptophan. The order of the fields is clone size, D gene, V gene, J gene, CDR3 DNA, CDR3 protein. D genes are given only for firm matches. Size values are once, few and many counts, or a class for expanded clones, and some rows have none.

NA,NA,TRBV4-2,TRBJ2-7,TGTGCCAGCAGCCAAGCCCGGGGGCTGACCCGCTACGAGCAGTACTTC,CASSQARGLTRYEQYF
NA,NA,TRBV11-2,TRBJ1-1,TGTGCCAGCAGCTTAGATATCGGGGGAAACACTGAAGCTTTCTTT,CASSLDIGGNTEAFF
NA,NA,TRBV5-1,TRBJ1-2,TGCGCCAGCAGCTTGAGTCAGAACTATGGCTACACCTTC,CASSLSQNYGYTF
NA,NA,TRBV2,TRBJ1-2,TGTGCCAGCAGTGAACAGAATAGTGAAGCGCGGCGTATGACCTTC,CASSEQNSEARRMTF
NA,NA,TRBV27,TRBJ1-1,TGTGCCAGCAGTTTGTTTACAGGGAACACTGAAGCTTTCTTT,CASSLFTGNTEAFF
NA,NA,TRBV4-3,TRBJ2-3,TGCGCCAGCAGCCAAGACTTAACTCGTTCGAGGACGCAGTATTTT,CASSQDLTRSRTQYF
NA,NA,TRBV30,TRBJ1-1,TGTGCCTGGAGTGGCAACAGCCGGACGGAAGCTTTCTTT,CAWSGNSRTEAFF
NA,NA,TRBV19,TRBJ2-7,TGTGCCAGTAGCTTCGGGACACTCGGGGAGCAGTACTTC,CASSFGTLGEQYF
NA,NA,TRBV9,TRBJ2-1,TGTGCCAGCAGCGTAGGGGGAAACAGGAATGAGCAGTTCTTC,CASSVGGNRNEQFF
NA,NA,TRBV5-1,TRBJ2-6,TGCGCCAGCAGCTACGGACAAACTGGGGCCAACGTCCTGACTTTC,CASSYGQTGANVLTF
once,NA,TRBV10-1,TRBJ2-2,TGCGCCAGCAGTGAATCGGGGGGCGCGAACACCGGGGAGCTGTTTTTT,CASSESGGANTGELFF
NA,NA,TRBV7-2,TRBJ1-2,TGTGCCAGCAGCCCCCGGGACGGCTATGGCTACACCTTC,CASSPRDGYGYTF
NA,NA,TRBV7-3,TRBJ2-1,TGTGCCAGCAGCCCCCAGGCTTTAGATGAGCAGTTCTTC,CASSPQALDEQFF
NA,TRBD1,TRBV4-1,TRBJ2-3,TGCGCCAGCAGCCAACGACAGGGGCGGACAGATACGCAGTATTTT,CASSQRQGRTDTQYF
NA,NA,TRBV10-3,TRBJ1-6,TGTGCCATCAGTGCGCCAGGGGATAATTCACCCCTCCACTTT,CAISAPGDNSPLHF